One sample yielded the 21 T cell receptor beta chains listed below, sequenced in a study of T cell responses to AZD1222 COVID-19 vaccine. Profiling relied on immunoSEQ multiplex PCR, and the TCRdb table lists in-frame clones only, not all of them. Of about 170,000 clones in the sample, roughly 92% were seen once. This sample comprised peripheral blood, obtained on day 0 of AZD1222 vaccination. Receptors originate from an adult in good health.

J is TRBJ2-7 and V is TRBV2; TRBD1 or TRBD2 may be the D gene (6 bases each). The ends were cut back, 2 bases at V and 6 bases at J, with 8 bases in the middle. The CDR3 sequence is 12 residues long. Germline CDR1 SNHLY, CDR2 FYNNEI. DNA of the CDR3: TGTGCCAGCAGTGAAAGGGGGGCCGAGCAGTACTTC. This translates into CASSERGAEQYF. Supplemented by reference TRBV2 and TRBJ2-7, the full variable domain reads EPEVTQTPSHQVTQMGQEVILRCVPISNHLYFYWYRQILGQKVEFLVSFYNNEISEKSEIFDDQFSVERPDGSNFTLKIRSTKLEDSAMYFCASSERGAEQYFGPGTRLTVT.

The CDR3 nucleotides are TGTGCCAGCAGCTTGCCTAGCGGGGGCCGCAATGAGCAGTTCTTC. Encoded protein: CASSLPSGGRNEQFF. The chain recombines TRBV11-2 with TRBJ2-1; TRBD2 aligns across 10 bases. The CDR3 covers 15 residues. Germline lookup yields CDR1 SGHAT and CDR2 FQNNGV. With 3 bases clipped from V and 6 bases from J, the junction kept 5 bases outside the gene matches.

The chain links TRBV10-1 to TRBJ1-1; TRBD1 matches 10 bases. Germline trimming cut 3 bases from V and 4 bases from J; bases unmatched to any gene: 8. There are 16 residues in the CDR3. Germline lookup yields CDR1 WNHNN and CDR2 SYGVQD (reference sequence). CDR3 DNA: TGCGCCAGCAGTGATACGGGACAGGGGATCGGCACTGAAGCTTTCTTT. Amino acids: CASSDTGQGIGTEAFF.

The chain employs TRBV30 and TRBJ2-1; TRBD2 matches at 13 bases. The V gene end was trimmed by 1 base and the J gene end by 8 bases; junction bases not matched to a gene: 5. The CDR3 covers 15 residues. The V gene's germline CDR1 is GTSNPN and CDR2 SVGIG (reference sequence). CDR3 sequence: CAWSARTSGSYEQFF. The CDR3 DNA sequence: TGTGCCTGGAGTGCTCGGACTAGCGGGAGCTATGAGCAGTTCTTC.

J is TRBJ2-7 and V is TRBV20-1; a weak D match, TRBD1 (6 bases). Trimming removed 4 bases at V and 5 bases at J, with 6 bases between. This CDR3 spans 10 amino acids. Germline V CDR1 and CDR2: DFQATT, SNEGSKA (reference sequence). The CDR3: CSATGDEQYF. In DNA form, the CDR3 reads TGCAGTGCTACAGGGGACGAGCAGTACTTC.

A word on this clone: The sample holds other DNA sequences that translate to the same CDR3. The gene calls are TRBV29-1 and TRBJ2-7, with 9 bases fitting TRBD1. V was clipped by 5 bases and J by 0 bases; unmatched bases: 5. The CDR3 spans 14 residues. Germline CDR1 and CDR2: SQVTM and ANQGSEA. CDR3 sequence reads: CSVLTGGGSYEQYF. For the CDR3, the DNA is TGCAGCGTTTTGACAGGGGGAGGCTCCTACGAGCAGTACTTC.

The chain links TRBV7-2 to TRBJ1-6, with D unclear. The ends were cut back, 5 bases at V and 6 bases at J, with 8 bases in the middle. This CDR3 contains 13 residues. Germline values: CDR1 SGHTA, CDR2 FQGNSA. CDR3 nucleotides: TGTGCCAGCAGCCGACCGGCTAATTCACCCCTCCACTTT. This translates into CASSRPANSPLHF.

The chain combines TRBV2 with TRBJ1-4; 9 bases match TRBD1. J gave up 8 bases and V 6 bases, and 4 bases lay outside the gene matches. The CDR3 is made up of 13 amino acids. Germline V gene lookup returns CDR1 SNHLY and CDR2 FYNNEI. CDR3 residues: CASRGTGTEKLFF. The CDR3 DNA reads as TGTGCCAGCAGAGGGACAGGGACGGAAAAACTGTTTTTT.

The J gene is TRBJ1-4, the V gene TRBV7-9; D possibly corresponds to TRBD1 (5 bases). The CDR3 length is 13 residues. Germline CDR1 SEHNR, CDR2 FQNEAQ (reference sequence). V lost 0 bases and J 10 bases, leaving 9 bases between the germline ends. The CDR3 sequence: CASSLAQGGKLFF. CDR3 DNA: TGTGCCAGCAGCTTAGCCCAGGGTGGAAAACTGTTTTTT.

This chain joins TRBV2 and TRBJ2-7, with D perhaps given as TRBD1 or TRBD2 (5 bases each). This CDR3 is 13 amino acids long. The V gene lost 8 bases and the J gene lost 6 bases, with 17 bases spanning the gap. CDR1 is SNHLY, CDR2 FYNNEI, per germline. CDR3 sequence reads: CASGFLLRGEQYF. CDR3 DNA sequence: TGTGCCAGCGGGTTCTTATTGAGGGGCGAGCAGTACTTC.

V and J are TRBV6-2 or TRBV6-3 and TRBJ1-1, with 8 bases aligning to TRBD1. CDR3 length: 13 residues. The V and J ends lost 4 bases and 4 bases, in that order; junction bases with no gene match: 2. Germline V CDR1 and CDR2: MNHEY, SVGEGT. The DNA of the CDR3 is TGTGCCAGCAGTTTGACAGGGGCCACTGAAGCTTTCTTT. Its translation: CASSLTGATEAFF.

This clone appeared once. The chain carries TRBV30 and TRBJ2-2; D is ambiguous. The CDR3 runs to 13 residues. Germline CDR1 and CDR2: GTSNPN and SVGIG (reference sequence). With 3 bases removed from V and 0 bases from J, the gap between germline ends came to 5 bases. The CDR3 spells CAWSGPNTGELFF. CDR3 bases: TGTGCCTGGAGCGGGCCGAACACCGGGGAGCTGTTTTTT. The full variable domain, in which reference TRBV30 and TRBJ2-2 provide the parts outside the CDR3, is SQTIHQWPATLVQPVGSPLSLECTVEGTSNPNLYWYRQAAGRGLQLLFYSVGIGQISSEVPQNLSASRPQDRQFILSSKKLLLSDSGFYLCAWSGPNTGELFFGEGSRLTVL.

The chain links TRBV7-9 to TRBJ2-1; 8 bases are a match to TRBD2. The CDR3 length is 15 residues. Germline V CDR1 and CDR2: SEHNR, FQNEAQ (reference sequence). V shed 1 base and J 6 bases; nucleotides not matched to a gene: 5. The DNA for the CDR3 is TGTGCCAGCAGCTTAGGACTAGCGTGGGGCAATGAGCAGTTCTTC. It is translated as CASSLGLAWGNEQFF.

This chain uses TRBV7-6 with TRBJ1-2, with TRBD1 as a possible D gene (5 bases). V gave up 3 bases and J gave up 8 bases, with 13 bases separating them. The CDR3 loop spans 13 amino acids. CDR1 is SGHVS, CDR2 FNYEAQ, per germline. The chain's CDR3 is CASSLTAGQGYTF. For the CDR3, the DNA is TGTGCCAGCAGCTTGACGGCAGGGCAAGGCTACACCTTC.

The chain is built from TRBV3-1 (or the pseudogene TRBV3-2) and TRBJ2-3, with 8 nucleotides matching TRBD1. This CDR3 contains 16 residues. Germline-derived CDR1 and CDR2 are LGHDT and YNNKEL (reference sequence). With 2 bases clipped from V and 6 bases from J, the junction kept 10 bases outside the gene matches. CDR3 bases: TGTGCCAGCAGCCAACCTTCGGACAGGGCCCTGGATACGCAGTATTTT. Its protein product is CASSQPSDRALDTQYF.

The chain links TRBV29-1 to TRBJ1-4, with a possible D match to TRBD1 (5 bases). Germline assignment: CDR1 SQVTM and CDR2 ANQGSEA. This CDR3 has 14 amino acids. With 0 bases removed from V and 8 bases from J, the gap between germline ends came to 13 bases. CDR3 nucleotide sequence: TGCAGCGTTGAAGATCGAGGGGCAGGGGAAAAACTGTTTTTT. Translation: CSVEDRGAGEKLFF.

V is TRBV19 and J is TRBJ2-2; D gene unclear. Trimming removed 5 bases at V and 8 bases at J, with 12 bases between. Germline CDR1 LNHDA, CDR2 SQIVND (reference sequence). CDR3 length equals 13 residues. In DNA, the CDR3 is TGTGCCAGTAGTTATCAGCCGGCTGGGGAGCTGTTTTTT. It codes for CASSYQPAGELFF.

This clone was counted a single time. V and J are TRBV15 and TRBJ2-7, with 8 bases fitting TRBD2. This CDR3 has 13 amino acids. The germline gives CDR1 LNHNV, CDR2 YYDKDF (reference sequence). The junction had 3 bases not matched to a gene; V was cut back by 3 bases and J by 5 bases. Here the CDR3 DNA reads TGTGCCACCAGCAGCGGGAGGGTCAACGAGCAGTACTTC. This translates into CATSSGRVNEQYF.

The chain links TRBV5-4 to TRBJ2-1; D gene uncertain. With 4 bases removed from V and 7 bases from J, the gap between germline ends came to 15 bases. The germline V gene encodes CDR1 SGHNT and CDR2 YYREEE (reference sequence). CDR3 size: 14 residues. The CDR3 reads CASSVAFSKNEQFF. As DNA, the CDR3 is TGTGCCAGCAGCGTGGCCTTCTCCAAGAATGAGCAGTTCTTC.

This clone was seen ten or more times. The sample carries other DNA sequences with the same CDR3. The chain uses TRBV5-6 and TRBJ2-1; D remains ambiguous. The germline V gene has CDR1 SGHDT and CDR2 YYEEEE. V was pared by 4 bases and J by 7 bases, with 15 bases between. The CDR3 has 14 residues. The CDR3 nucleotides read TGTGCCAGCAGCCCACCCGGTCCCTTTAATGAGCAGTTCTTC. Amino acid sequence: CASSPPGPFNEQFF.

The rearrangement uses TRBV10-1 and TRBJ1-1; D unclear. Germline CDR1 reads WNHNN; CDR2 reads SYGVQD (reference sequence). Deletions cut 9 bases from V and 4 bases from J, with 6 bases between. The CDR3 runs to 10 residues. CDR3 amino acids: CARNPTEAFF. The DNA for the CDR3 is TGCGCCAGGAATCCCACTGAAGCTTTCTTT.